This passage covers 15 T cell receptor beta chains from one sample sequenced in a study of identical twins (TCRdb year 2016). Libraries were made using 5' RACE. Sequencing was performed on an Illumina HiSeq 2000. Starting from the raw public reads, TCRdb applied fastp trimming at Q25, assembled clones with MiXCR and retained in-frame beta chains. Rows with one shared CDR3 protein collapse into an entry with the most common genes and DNA. The sample profile shows 310,000 or so distinct CDR3 sequences; roughly 10% of them were found once. Jointly, the top ten make up 6% to 8.5% of the sample. The sample was also reused in another study, on yellow fever vaccine responses in identical twins.

The sequenced sample consisted of CD8+ T cells sorted from blood. The receptors shown here come from a young woman in good health.

This clonotype was observed at least ten times. The genes are TRBV12-3 or TRBV12-4 and TRBJ2-3; D perhaps matches TRBD2 (6 bases). V was pared by 4 bases and J by 4 bases, with 12 bases between. CDR3 length: 14 amino acids. Here the CDR3 DNA reads TGTGCCAGCAGTTCGGGACTTTTTCCAGATACGCAGTATTTT. It specifies CASSSGLFPDTQYF.

This sequence joins TRBV4-3 and TRBJ2-5; D remains unclear. Between the trimmed V and J ends, which lost 1 base and 8 bases, there was a span of 20 bases. Germline lookup yields CDR1 LGHNA and CDR2 YSLEER. The CDR3 spans 16 residues. CDR3 residues: CASSQVLARQYDTQYF. The CDR3 nucleotides are TGCGCCAGCAGCCAAGTTCTGGCCAGACAATACGACACCCAGTACTTC.

This clonotype was observed at least ten times. This chain connects TRBV7-2 to TRBJ2-7, with D unclear. The CDR3 length is 13 residues. V lost 6 bases, J lost 1 base, and 10 bases lay in between. Germline V CDR1 and CDR2: SGHTA, FQGNSA. CDR3 coding DNA: TGTGCCAGCAGACCCGAAGGGTCCTACGAGCAGTACTTC. Protein: CASRPEGSYEQYF.

Concerning this clonotype itself: A much more abundant neighbour one base away suggests this may be a read error. The V gene is TRBV28, the J gene TRBJ2-1; D tentatively reads TRBD1 or TRBD2 (5 bases each). This CDR3 has 15 amino acids. In germline, CDR1 is MDHEN, CDR2 SYDVKM. Trimming stripped 0 bases from V and 5 bases from J, with 11 bases between. CDR3 in DNA: TGTGCCAGCAGTTTATGGGGACCAGCGGACAATGAGCAGTTCTTC. Its translation is CASSLWGPADNEQFF. Combining the CDR3 with reference TRBV28 and TRBJ2-1 gives the whole variable domain DVKVTQSSRYLVKRTGEKVFLECVQDMDHENMFWYRQDPGLGLRLIYFSYDVKMKEKGDIPEGYSVSREKKERFSLILESASTNQTSMYLCASSLWGPADNEQFFGPGTRLTVL.

This clonotype was picked up a small number of times. The CDR3 sequence is CSAITGSGYGYTF. For the CDR3, the DNA is TGCAGCGCGATTACAGGGTCAGGCTATGGCTACACCTTC. The chain uses TRBV29-1 and TRBJ1-2; D perhaps matches TRBD1 (6 bases). From germline, CDR1 is SQVTM and CDR2 ANQGSEA. The CDR3 contains 13 residues. Trimming shortened V by 7 bases and J by 4 bases, and 16 bases separated the two germline ends.

This clonotype showed up just a few times. The chain has TRBV20-1 and TRBJ2-1, with 9 bases identical to TRBD2. V gave up 1 base and J gave up 8 bases; unmatched junction bases: 12. The germline V gene encodes CDR1 DFQATT and CDR2 SNEGSKA (reference sequence). This CDR3 is built from 16 residues. Here the CDR3 DNA reads TGCAGTGCTAGAGTCGAAGCGGGGGGTTGGTGGGATGAGCAGTTCTTC. This sequence encodes CSARVEAGGWWDEQFF.

This clonotype came up many times. J is TRBJ2-2 and V is TRBV24-1; 7 positions agree with TRBD1. The CDR3 has 14 amino acids. The trim removed 7 bases at V and 3 bases at J, leaving 4 bases unmatched. Germline loops: CDR1 KGHDR, CDR2 SFDVKD. The CDR3 DNA follows: TGTGCCACCAGCCCAGGGACAGACACCGGGGAGCTGTTTTTT. This translates into CATSPGTDTGELFF.

This clonotype appeared a few times. The chain joins TRBV6-2 or TRBV6-3 to TRBJ2-7; D remains ambiguous. The CDR3 has 15 residues. The V gene's germline CDR1 is MNHEY and CDR2 SVGEGT. V lost 1 base and J lost 3, with 13 bases in between. CDR3 nucleotide sequence: TGTGCCAGCAGTTACTTCATGAGCTGGAGCTACGAGCAGTACTTC. It codes for CASSYFMSWSYEQYF.

This clonotype has just a few counts. This chain connects TRBV28 to TRBJ2-1; D is undetermined. CDR3 length: 19 amino acids. Germline CDR1 reads MDHEN; CDR2 reads SYDVKM. Trimming left V 5 bases short and J 9 bases short, with 32 bases between. The CDR3 bases are TGTGCCAGCAGTGTCCAATTAGAATACAGTCCTCTTGGTACAAGTGAGCAGTTCTTC. It codes for CASSVQLEYSPLGTSEQFF.

The CDR3 DNA reads as TGTGCCAGCAGCTCAGAGAGCCGTGACGGGCTGAACACTGAAGCTTTCTTT. This encodes CASSSESRDGLNTEAFF. This chain uses TRBV11-2 with TRBJ1-1, with unresolved D. Trimming pared 4 bases from V and 0 bases from J, leaving 18 bases between. Germline V CDR1 and CDR2: SGHAT, FQNNGV. The CDR3 contains 17 residues.

The V and J genes are TRBV6-5 and TRBJ2-5; possible D gene TRBD2, 5 bases. In germline, CDR1 is MNHEY, CDR2 SVGAGI. This CDR3 has 16 amino acids. The V end lost 0 bases, the J end lost 5 bases, and 16 bases lay between the germline ends. The CDR3 DNA reads as TGTGCCAGCAGTTACTCGGAGGAAAGTTGGGGTGAGACCCAGTACTTC. Its protein is CASSYSEESWGETQYF.

This clonotype has at least ten counts. The chain has TRBV7-3 and TRBJ2-3; 7 bases align to TRBD2. Germline values: CDR1 SGHTA, CDR2 FQGTGA. Trimming cost V 8 bases and J 5 bases; bases outside gene matches: 10. The CDR3 has 14 amino acids. The chain's CDR3 is CASGIAGQGDTQYF. The CDR3 DNA reads as TGTGCCAGCGGTATAGCGGGCCAGGGAGATACGCAGTATTTT.

The gene calls are TRBV4-3 and TRBJ2-3, with TRBD2 matching 8 bases. Germline CDR1 is LGHNA and CDR2 is YSLEER. The CDR3 covers 18 residues. Losses at the gene ends were 0 bases for V and 1 base for J; bases not matched to a gene: 9. CDR3 coding DNA: TGCGCCAGCAGCCAAGATCTCTCGGGAGGGCATGGCACAGATACGCAGTATTTT. It specifies CASSQDLSGGHGTDTQYF.

In its sample, this clonotype was seen a few times. The chain joins TRBV20-1 to TRBJ2-1, with TRBD2 matching 10 bases. The CDR3 consists of 15 residues. Germline V CDR1 and CDR2: DFQATT, SNEGSKA (reference sequence). Losses at the gene ends were 4 bases for V and 2 bases for J; bases not matched to a gene: 5. Written as DNA, the CDR3 is TGCAGTGCTAAAACCGGACTAGCGGCCTACAATGAGCAGTTCTTC. It codes for CSAKTGLAAYNEQFF.

This clonotype has just a few counts. The chain links TRBV27 to TRBJ1-6; 8 nucleotides line up with TRBD1. Losses at the gene ends were 5 bases for V and 7 bases for J; bases not matched to a gene: 7. This CDR3 contains 15 residues. Per the germline V gene, CDR1 is MNHEY and CDR2 is SMNVEV (reference sequence). The CDR3 reads CASSSGQGQNSPLHF. The CDR3 bases are TGTGCCAGCAGTAGCGGACAGGGACAAAATTCACCCCTCCACTTT.